Each of the 11 T cell receptor beta chains below was sequenced from the same sample in a study of blood T cells in healthy people across ages. Together with a sample-barcoded 5' primer, a J-beta primer mix was included in a second PCR lasting roughly 6 to 12 cycles. From the 5' RACE reads, TCRdb called clonotypes with MiXCR, one entry per CDR3 protein. The sample has 870,000 or so distinct CDR3 sequences, around 26% seen once. Sequenced material: blood. These TCRs come from a woman over 75 in good health.

At least ten counts were recorded for this clonotype. V gene TRBV6-5 combines with J gene TRBJ2-1, with 9 bases fitting TRBD1. The CDR3 runs 15 residues. Trimming at V came to 5 bases and at J to 4 bases, leaving 6 bases not matched to a gene. The germline V gene encodes CDR1 MNHEY and CDR2 SVGAGI. CDR3 bases: TGTGCCAGCAGTGTAGGACAGGGGAAATACAATGAGCAGTTCTTC. The encoded protein is CASSVGQGKYNEQFF.

The sample holds a few counts of this clonotype. This rearrangement joins TRBV3-1 to TRBJ2-7, with D perhaps assigned TRBD1 or TRBD2 (5 bases each). The end of the DNA is better explained by TRBJ2-5, so the J call may be wrong. Per the germline V gene, CDR1 is LGHDT and CDR2 is YNNKEL (reference sequence). The CDR3 runs to 12 residues. The CDR3 DNA reads TGTGCCAGCAACCGGGACCTGGAGACCCAGTACTTC. Its protein product is CASNRDLETQYF.

The table lists this clonotype with many counts. J is TRBJ1-2 and V is TRBV7-2, with 7 bases lining up with TRBD1. The CDR3 is 17 residues long. J gave up 2 bases and V 5 bases, and 14 bases lay outside the gene matches. In germline, CDR1 is SGHTA, CDR2 FQGNSA. The CDR3 spells CASSPQGRRGLNYGYTF. The CDR3, as DNA: TGTGCCAGCAGCCCCCAAGGGAGGAGGGGGCTAAACTATGGCTACACCTTC.

The chain combines TRBV5-1 with TRBJ1-6, with 9 bases identical to TRBD1. The CDR3 is 15 residues long. V dropped 4 bases and J dropped 10; count of bases not matched to a gene: 9. CDR1 and CDR2 (germline): SGHRS, YFSETQ. Here the CDR3 reads CASSIGTGRESPLHF. As DNA, the CDR3 is TGCGCCAGCAGCATCGGGACAGGGAGGGAATCACCCCTCCACTTT.

This clonotype was seen at least ten times. The chain couples TRBV20-1 to TRBJ2-3; 9 bases map to TRBD2. From germline, CDR1 is DFQATT and CDR2 SNEGSKA (reference sequence). The CDR3 totals 14 residues. With 5 bases clipped from V and 2 bases from J, the junction kept 5 bases outside the gene matches. CDR3 sequence: CSALPGLATDTQYF. The CDR3 DNA follows: TGCAGTGCTCTTCCGGGACTAGCCACAGATACGCAGTATTTT.

The chain uses TRBV20-1 and TRBJ1-6; perhaps TRBD1 as D (6 bases). The CDR3 is 15 residues long. Germline CDR1 and CDR2: DFQATT and SNEGSKA (reference sequence). Trimming shortened V by 2 bases and J by 8 bases, and 16 bases separated the two germline ends. In nucleotides, the CDR3 is TGCAGTGCTAGATACCAACGGGGGCAGGATTCACCCCTCCACTTT. It codes for CSARYQRGQDSPLHF.

The chain couples TRBV7-2 to TRBJ2-3; D is tentatively TRBD1 or TRBD2 (6 bases each). The CDR3 runs to 16 residues. CDR1 is SGHTA, CDR2 FQGNSA, per germline. V was clipped by 1 base and J by 3 bases, with 14 bases between them. The CDR3 nucleotides read TGTGCCAGCAGCTTAGGGGGGGCCAAGGGAACAGATACGCAGTATTTT. As protein: CASSLGGAKGTDTQYF.

This clonotype was recorded many times. The chain employs TRBV5-4 and TRBJ2-7; 12 nucleotides line up with TRBD2. Germline V CDR1 and CDR2: SGHNT, YYREEE (reference sequence). There are 15 residues in the CDR3. V lost 2 bases, J lost 3 bases, and 3 bases stayed unmatched. The CDR3 loop is CASSLMTSGGYEQYF. The CDR3 DNA reads as TGTGCCAGCAGCTTAATGACTAGCGGGGGCTACGAGCAGTACTTC.

This clonotype was counted between two and nine times. This chain links TRBV6-5 with TRBJ1-1; no firm D call. V dropped 0 bases and J dropped 5 bases, with 19 bases sitting between them. The germline V gene has CDR1 MNHEY and CDR2 SVGAGI. The CDR3 covers 17 residues. The chain's CDR3 is CASSYSALRSLGTEAFF. The CDR3 bases are TGTGCCAGCAGTTACTCGGCATTGCGGAGTTTGGGGACTGAAGCTTTCTTT.

As for this clonotype: A much larger clone is a single base away; this may be a read error. The V call is TRBV6-2 or TRBV6-3, the J call TRBJ2-5; D gene ambiguous. The J call may not be correct, given that the DNA end is closer to TRBJ2-1. Germline V gene lookup returns CDR1 MNHEY and CDR2 SVGEGT. The CDR3 is 15 residues long. This CDR3 reads CASSRSGVRQETQFF. CDR3 sequence (DNA): TGTGCCAGCAGTCGCTCTGGTGTCAGACAAGAGACCCAGTTCTTC.

Only a few counts were recorded for this clonotype. This chain connects TRBV7-2 to TRBJ1-4; D is undetermined. Germline V gene sequence: CDR1 SGHTA, CDR2 FQGNSA. V dropped 5 bases and J dropped 0 bases, with 10 bases sitting between them. The CDR3 length is 15 residues. This chain's CDR3 is CASSTYSATNEKLFF. CDR3 nucleotide sequence: TGTGCCAGCAGCACTTACAGTGCAACTAATGAAAAACTGTTTTTT.